A single sample gave rise to the 17 T cell receptor beta chains below, sequenced in a study of tissue T cells after allogeneic stem cell transplantation. Data came from immunoSEQ multiplex PCR; TCRdb stores just in-frame clones and leaves some out. The sample records roughly 42,000 clones, around 90% being singletons. Sequences were derived from blood, sampled before transplantation. Receptors originate from a woman aged 35 to 70 who later had graft-versus-host disease after an allogeneic stem cell transplant.

The chain is built from TRBV27 and TRBJ1-4, with D possibly TRBD1 on 5 matching bases. The CDR3 is 13 residues long. Germline V gives CDR1 MNHEY, CDR2 SMNVEV (reference sequence). Trimming pared 5 bases from V and 10 bases from J, leaving 14 bases between. This CDR3 is CASSPTVGGKLFF. CDR3 nucleotides: TGTGCCAGCAGTCCGACTGTGGGGGGAAAACTGTTTTTT.

The DNA of the CDR3 is TGTGCCAGCAGCTCTAGAATCGGAAGCAACACTGAAGCTTTCTTT. Translation gives CASSSRIGSNTEAFF. The V call is TRBV11-1, the J call TRBJ1-1; no reliable D call. Germline CDR1 and CDR2: SGHAT and FQDESV (reference sequence). The V end lost 4 bases, the J end lost 2 bases, and 14 bases lay between the germline ends. This CDR3 is built from 15 residues.

J is TRBJ1-1 and V is TRBV5-6; no reliable D call. Germline V gene sequence: CDR1 SGHDT, CDR2 YYEEEE. This CDR3 has 14 residues. With 4 bases removed from V and 1 base from J, the gap between germline ends came to 11 bases. The CDR3 DNA sequence: TGTGCCAGCAGCCCGCTGCCCAAGAACACTGAAGCTTTCTTT. Amino acids: CASSPLPKNTEAFF.

This clone was observed once. Additional DNA sequences in this sample encode the identical CDR3. The chain joins TRBV18 to TRBJ1-1, with D possibly matching TRBD1 (5 bases). Germline CDR1 is KGHSH and CDR2 is LQKENI. Trimming shortened V by 3 bases and J by 2 bases, and 10 bases separated the two germline ends. CDR3 length equals 14 residues. This CDR3 reads CASSPGGGNTEAFF. The CDR3 DNA is TGTGCCAGCTCACCCGGGGGGGGAAACACTGAAGCTTTCTTT.

This clone appeared once. The V gene is TRBV7-9, the J gene TRBJ2-7; D gene uncertain. V lost 8 bases and J 0 bases, leaving 11 bases between the germline ends. Germline V gives CDR1 SEHNR, CDR2 FQNEAQ (reference sequence). CDR3 size: 13 residues. The CDR3 DNA reads as TGTGCCAGCGAGCAGTCGAGCTCCTACGAGCAGTACTTC. This gives the protein CASEQSSSYEQYF.

The rearrangement uses TRBV28 and TRBJ1-6; the D is unclear. V was shortened by 5 bases and J by 9 bases, with 17 bases between the two germline ends. The CDR3 has 15 amino acids. Germline assignment: CDR1 MDHEN and CDR2 SYDVKM. This chain's CDR3 is CASSMPGSASSPLHF. CDR3 sequence (DNA): TGTGCCAGCAGTATGCCCGGGTCCGCGAGTTCACCCCTCCACTTT.

The chain recombines TRBV7-2 with TRBJ1-6; perhaps TRBD1 as D (5 bases). Trimming left V 1 base short and J 1 base short, with 5 bases between. CDR3 length equals 15 residues. The V gene's germline CDR1 is SGHTA and CDR2 FQGNSA. Here the CDR3 DNA reads TGTGCCAGCAGCTTAGAGGGGTCCTATAATTCACCCCTCCACTTT. Protein sequence: CASSLEGSYNSPLHF.

The chain's CDR3 is CASSPSSGLAGENEQFF. DNA of the CDR3: TGTGCCAGCAGCCCGTCCTCGGGACTAGCGGGAGAAAATGAGCAGTTCTTC. This chain connects TRBV7-2 to TRBJ2-1, with 14 bases lining up with TRBD2. The CDR3 loop spans 17 amino acids. The ends lost 5 bases at V and 7 bases at J; junction bases unmatched: 10. CDR1 is SGHTA, CDR2 FQGNSA, per germline.

This clone occurred once. The chain is built from TRBV15 and TRBJ2-7; the D is unclear. V lost 4 bases to trimming and J lost 3 bases, with 10 bases between them. Germline V gene lookup returns CDR1 LNHNV and CDR2 YYDKDF (reference sequence). The CDR3 has 13 amino acids. The CDR3: CATSNRALYEQYF. The DNA for the CDR3 is TGTGCCACCAGCAACCGGGCCCTCTACGAGCAGTACTTC.

The chain uses TRBV20-1 and TRBJ2-7; no definite D call. The CDR3 has 11 amino acids. With 4 bases removed from V and 1 base from J, the gap between germline ends came to 5 bases. The germline V gene encodes CDR1 DFQATT and CDR2 SNEGSKA (reference sequence). The CDR3, as DNA: TGCAGTGCTACCCAGTCCTACGAGCAGTACTTC. This translates into CSATQSYEQYF.

The chain couples TRBV3-1 (or the pseudogene TRBV3-2) to TRBJ2-7; tentatively, D is TRBD1 (6 bases). Trimming left V 5 bases short and J 0 bases short, with 14 bases between. CDR1 LGHDT and CDR2 YNNKEL come from the germline V gene (reference sequence). This CDR3 region has 15 residues. The CDR3 here is CASSLLQGSSYEQYF. The CDR3 nucleotides are TGTGCCAGCAGCTTATTACAGGGAAGCTCCTACGAGCAGTACTTC.

CDR3 nucleotides: TGTGCCAGTAGTGGCTCCGGGACAGGAGACACCGGGGAGCTGTTTTTT. Its protein product is CASSGSGTGDTGELFF. This sequence joins TRBV19 and TRBJ2-2; 8 bases match TRBD1. CDR1 and CDR2 from the germline V gene are LNHDA and SQIVND (reference sequence). Losses at the gene ends were 5 bases for V and 3 bases for J; bases not matched to a gene: 8. The CDR3 totals 16 residues.

The chain has TRBV5-6 and TRBJ2-5; unclear D gene. The CDR3 contains 13 residues. In germline, CDR1 is SGHDT, CDR2 YYEEEE. The V end lost 0 bases, the J end lost 5 bases, and 8 bases lay between the germline ends. Here the CDR3 reads CASSLELKETQYF. The CDR3 DNA follows: TGTGCCAGCAGCTTGGAGCTGAAGGAGACCCAGTACTTC. The whole variable domain, filled in from reference TRBV5-6 and TRBJ2-5, reads DAGVTQSPTHLIKTRGQQVTLRCSPKSGHDTVSWYQQALGQGPQFIFQYYEEEERQRGNFPDRFSGHQFPNYSSELNVNALLLGDSALYLCASSLELKETQYFGPGTRLLVL.

The DNA of the CDR3 is TGCGCCAGCAGCCAAGCCAGCGGGAGTATAACCTACGAGCAGTACTTC. Translation gives CASSQASGSITYEQYF. The chain employs TRBV4-1 and TRBJ2-7; 8 bases match TRBD2. Trimming cost V 1 base and J 2 bases; bases outside gene matches: 7. This CDR3 contains 16 residues. The germline CDR1 and CDR2 sequences are MGHRA and YSYEKL.

This rearrangement joins TRBV27 to TRBJ2-1, with a possible D match to TRBD2 (6 bases). The CDR3 is made up of 11 amino acids. V was pared by 5 bases and J by 10 bases, with 9 bases between. Looked up from germline, CDR1 is MNHEY and CDR2 is SMNVEV (reference sequence). CDR3 DNA sequence: TGTGCCAGCAGTCCAGGAGGGGAGCAGTTCTTC. Its protein is CASSPGGEQFF.

The J gene is TRBJ2-7, the V gene TRBV5-6; TRBD2 aligns across 9 bases. This CDR3 comprises 17 residues. Germline lookup yields CDR1 SGHDT and CDR2 YYEEEE. V was pared by 4 bases and J by 2 bases, with 13 bases of the junction left unmatched. The CDR3 DNA sequence: TGTGCCAGCAGCCGGATTCCGGGCGGGAGGGGAACCTACGAGCAGTACTTC. This gives the protein CASSRIPGGRGTYEQYF. The complete variable domain, with remaining parts taken from reference TRBV5-6 and TRBJ2-7, reads DAGVTQSPTHLIKTRGQQVTLRCSPKSGHDTVSWYQQALGQGPQFIFQYYEEEERQRGNFPDRFSGHQFPNYSSELNVNALLLGDSALYLCASSRIPGGRGTYEQYFGPGTRLTVT.

V is TRBV5-5 and J is TRBJ1-6, with 9 bases aligning to TRBD1. The germline CDR1 and CDR2 sequences are SGHKS and YYEKEE (reference sequence). Trimming cost V 1 base and J 8 bases; bases outside gene matches: 4. The CDR3 consists of 15 residues. The chain's CDR3 is CASSLFRTGDSPLHF. In nucleotides, the CDR3 is TGTGCCAGCAGCTTGTTCAGGACAGGGGATTCACCCCTCCACTTT.